The next 24 T cell receptor beta chains were all read from a single sample in a study of regulatory T cells in long-lasting Graves disease. CDR3-region Arm-PCR and iRepertoire HTBI primers produced the TCR beta libraries. TCRdb used MiXCR to reprocess the multiplex PCR reads, holding one entry per CDR3 protein. Here the sample spans 400,000 to 450,000 distinct CDR3 sequences, about a sixth being singletons. Time point meaning: newly diagnosed GD, antithyroid drugs for less than 3 months. After RNA was extracted from PBMCs, the TCR library was made from it. These same records also appear under a second study, on T cells in Graves' hyperthyroidism and ophthalmopathy.

The starting material was peripheral blood mononuclear cells (PBMCs), obtained at new diagnosis, from a patient treated with antithyroid drugs. The receptors were gathered from a woman aged 30 to 39 with Graves disease.

This clonotype was recorded many times. The chain recombines TRBV5-1 with TRBJ2-3, with 7 bases fitting TRBD2. Judging by the DNA end, TRBJ2-1 fits better; the J call may be wrong. CDR1 SGHRS and CDR2 YFSETQ come from the germline V gene. This CDR3 is 15 amino acids long. CDR3 nucleotides: TGCGCCAGCAGCTTGACCGGGACTGGGGGAGGGGAGCAGTTCTTC. Its protein is CASSLTGTGGGEQFF.

This CDR3 reads CASTHGVEAFF. In DNA form, the CDR3 reads TGTGCCAGCACTCACGGTGTTGAAGCTTTCTTT. This chain uses TRBV6-1 with TRBJ1-1; D remains unclear. Germline CDR1 reads MNHNS; CDR2 reads SASEGT. CDR3 size: 11 residues. V was clipped by 7 bases and J by 7 bases, with 10 bases between them.

This clonotype was detected ten times or more. This rearrangement joins TRBV29-1 to TRBJ2-1; D not resolved. Between the trimmed V and J ends, which lost 1 base and 10 bases, there was a span of 17 bases. This CDR3 is 14 amino acids long. Germline CDR1 and CDR2: SQVTM and ANQGSEA. The CDR3 loop is CSVEVSALEDEQFF. In DNA form, the CDR3 reads TGCAGCGTTGAAGTATCGGCCCTCGAGGACGAGCAGTTCTTC.

This clonotype has only a few counts. This chain links TRBV19 with TRBJ1-1; no clear D gene. Trimming shortened V by 1 base and J by 1 base, and 10 bases separated the two germline ends. The germline CDR1 and CDR2 sequences are LNHDA and SQIVND (reference sequence). The CDR3 is made up of 15 amino acids. CDR3 nucleotide sequence: TGTGCCAGTAGTATAGTTCCAGACCCGAACACTGAAGCTTTCTTT. Protein sequence: CASSIVPDPNTEAFF.

This clonotype was detected ten times or more. The chain carries TRBV6-1 and TRBJ1-2; perhaps TRBD1 as D (6 bases). This CDR3 has 13 amino acids. Germline CDR1 reads MNHNS; CDR2 reads SASEGT. V was cut by 3 bases and J by 4 bases, with 9 bases left in between. This chain's CDR3 is CASSDGQSYGYTF. In DNA, the CDR3 is TGTGCCAGCAGTGACGGACAGTCCTATGGCTACACCTTC.

A few counts support this clonotype. This chain joins TRBV6-5 and TRBJ2-2, with 8 nucleotides matching TRBD2. V shed 6 bases and J 7 bases; nucleotides not matched to a gene: 13. This CDR3 spans 16 amino acids. Germline V gene data show CDR1 as MNHEY and CDR2 as SVGAGI. CDR3 nucleotides: TGTGCCAGCAGCTACCCGGGGGGGGCGAGTTACGGGGAGCTGTTTTTT. Its protein is CASSYPGGASYGELFF.

The table lists this clonotype with a few counts. At one of its ends the junction is not consistent with the germline gene, which may arise from a read error. The chain joins TRBV11-2 to TRBJ2-1; D not certain. The CDR3 runs to 14 residues. The germline gives CDR1 SGHAT, CDR2 FQNNGV. This chain's CDR3 is CASSQDGVYNEQFF. The CDR3 coding sequence is TGCGCCAGCAGCCAAGATGGGGTCTACAATGAGCAGTTCTTC.

Points on this clonotype: This may be a read error: a much more frequent sequence differs by one nucleotide. The gene calls are TRBV28 and TRBJ2-5; D tentatively reads TRBD1 or TRBD2 (5 bases each). The germline CDR1 and CDR2 sequences are MDHEN and SYDVKM. This CDR3 spans 14 amino acids. The CDR3 protein is CAGSLFEGQETQYF. CDR3 nucleotide sequence: TGTGCCGGCAGTTTATTCGAGGGGCAAGAGACCCAGTACTTC.

There are many counts of this clonotype. The rearrangement uses TRBV10-3 and TRBJ1-2; D is possibly TRBD1 (6 bases). Germline assignment: CDR1 ENHRY and CDR2 SYGVKD. The length of the CDR3 is 13 residues. Trimming pared 0 bases from V and 6 bases from J, leaving 8 bases between. This CDR3 is CAISESDSHGYTF. The CDR3 nucleotides read TGTGCCATCAGTGAGTCGGACAGTCATGGCTACACCTTC.

There are many counts of this clonotype. The chain couples TRBV12-3 or TRBV12-4 to TRBJ1-2; 8 bases map to TRBD1. The ends lost 8 bases at V and 2 bases at J; junction bases unmatched: 7. This CDR3 comprises 14 residues. CDR3 residues: CASVNRGINYGYTF. The DNA of the CDR3 is TGTGCCAGCGTGAACAGGGGGATCAACTATGGCTACACCTTC.

Ten or more counts support this clonotype. The genes are TRBV28 and TRBJ2-3; TRBD2 agrees at 8 bases. This CDR3 is built from 13 residues. Germline V gene data show CDR1 as MDHEN and CDR2 as SYDVKM. Trimming at V came to 6 bases and at J to 5 bases, leaving 4 bases not matched to a gene. The CDR3 here is CASRLTSEDTQYF. The CDR3, as DNA: TGTGCCAGCAGGTTGACTAGCGAAGATACGCAGTATTTT.

As concerns this clonotype: Being one base from a much bigger clone, this may be a read error. The CDR3 region has the DNA TGTGCCTGGAACCGGGACTACCACGAGCAGTTCTTC. Protein sequence: CAWNRDYHEQFF. This chain joins TRBV30 and TRBJ2-1; 7 bases fit TRBD2. The V and J ends lost 4 bases and 10 bases, in that order; junction bases with no gene match: 7. Germline loops: CDR1 GTSNPN, CDR2 SVGIG (reference sequence). This CDR3 comprises 12 residues.

This chain links TRBV3-1 with TRBJ1-2, with TRBD1 matching over 7 bases. Germline lookup yields CDR1 LGHDT and CDR2 YNNKEL (reference sequence). CDR3 length equals 17 residues. J was trimmed by 0 bases and V by 4 bases; bases with no gene match: 11. CDR3: CASSPTVGGTANYGYTF. CDR3 DNA sequence: TGTGCCAGCAGCCCTACGGTTGGTGGGACAGCTAACTATGGCTACACCTTC.

Worth noting for this clonotype: This likely stems from a read error, as it lies one base from a far larger clone. The J gene is TRBJ2-3, the V gene TRBV11-1; no definite D call. V lost 5 bases and J lost 3, with 12 bases in between. This CDR3 has 14 amino acids. Germline loops: CDR1 SGHAT, CDR2 FQDESV (reference sequence). The CDR3 nucleotides read TGTGCCAGCAGCCCCGAGATTCAGACAGATACGCAGTATTTT. Translated: CASSPEIQTDTQYF.

This clonotype was observed many times. This chain connects TRBV12-3 or TRBV12-4 to TRBJ2-1; D gene unclear. Trimming took 3 bases from V and 5 from J, leaving 14 bases between them. The CDR3 is 15 amino acids. CDR3 residues: CASSFYTGVHNEQFF. As DNA, the CDR3 is TGTGCCAGCAGTTTTTATACGGGTGTGCACAATGAGCAGTTCTTC.

This clonotype was seen a few times. The chain is built from TRBV5-1 and TRBJ2-7; D not certain. This CDR3 has 16 amino acids. Per the germline V gene, CDR1 is SGHRS and CDR2 is YFSETQ. The germline V and J ends were trimmed by 0 bases and 0 bases, with 13 bases remaining between them. The CDR3 DNA reads as TGCGCCAGCAGCTTGGCCATCACGACCTACTCCTACGAGCAGTACTTC. Translating it yields CASSLAITTYSYEQYF.

The chain carries TRBV3-1 and TRBJ1-5, with 8 bases aligning to TRBD1. V shed 0 bases and J 11 bases; nucleotides not matched to a gene: 3. This CDR3 comprises 13 residues. From germline, CDR1 is LGHDT and CDR2 YNNKEL (reference sequence). CDR3 protein: CASSQDPGGAQHF. In nucleotides, the CDR3 is TGTGCCAGCAGCCAAGATCCAGGGGGCGCCCAGCATTTT.

In its sample, this clonotype was seen many times. The CDR3 sequence: CASSGPTWKKETQYF. The CDR3 DNA is TGTGCCAGCAGCGGGCCCACTTGGAAAAAAGAGACCCAGTACTTC. The chain recombines TRBV28 with TRBJ2-5, with D uncertain. Germline CDR1 reads MDHEN; CDR2 reads SYDVKM. V lost 6 bases and J 3 bases, leaving 17 bases between the germline ends. The CDR3 is 15 amino acids.

A word on this clonotype: The junction does not match germline at one end; this may be a read error. The chain combines TRBV28 with TRBJ1-4; unclear D gene. CDR3 length equals 12 residues. Germline-derived CDR1 and CDR2 are MDHEN and SYDVKM. DNA of the CDR3: TGTGCCAGCAGTGCCCCTAACGAAAAACTGTTTTTT. It translates to CASSAPNEKLFF.

This clonotype has ten or more counts. V usage is TRBV4-1 and J usage is TRBJ2-7; 9 positions agree with TRBD2. J gave up 2 bases and V 1 base, and 6 bases lay outside the gene matches. The length of the CDR3 is 16 residues. Germline CDR1 reads MGHRA; CDR2 reads YSYEKL. The CDR3 protein is CASSQVGASGTYEQYF. In nucleotides, the CDR3 is TGCGCCAGCAGCCAAGTAGGGGCTAGCGGGACCTACGAGCAGTACTTC.

This clonotype came up a few times. V gene TRBV19 combines with J gene TRBJ2-2; 8 nucleotides align to TRBD2. With 7 bases clipped from V and 4 bases from J, the junction kept 5 bases outside the gene matches. This CDR3 comprises 14 residues. The germline V gene encodes CDR1 LNHDA and CDR2 SQIVND (reference sequence). The CDR3 loop reads CASMERELTGELFF. The CDR3, as DNA: TGTGCCAGTATGGAGCGGGAGCTCACCGGGGAGCTGTTTTTT. Full variable domain (remainder filled in from reference TRBV19 and TRBJ2-2): DGGITQSPKYLFRKEGQNVTLSCEQNLNHDAMYWYRQDPGQGLRLIYYSQIVNDFQKGDIAEGYSVSREKKESFPLTVTSAQKNPTAFYLCASMERELTGELFFGEGSRLTVL.

The table lists this clonotype with many counts. The rearrangement uses TRBV6-1 and TRBJ2-7; TRBD2 might be the D (6 bases). The CDR3 is 13 amino acids. V was clipped by 6 bases and J by 2 bases, with 11 bases between them. The germline CDR1 and CDR2 sequences are MNHNS and SASEGT. In DNA, the CDR3 is TGTGCCAGCAGGGTTAGCGGCACCTACGAGCAGTACTTC. It codes for CASRVSGTYEQYF.

This clonotype was detected ten times or more. This chain uses TRBV9 with TRBJ2-7, with 9 bases identical to TRBD2. The length of the CDR3 is 15 residues. The germline gives CDR1 SGDLS, CDR2 YYNGEE. After removal of 4 bases from V and 6 bases from J, the junction contained 11 bases not matched to a gene. The CDR3 reads CASSSPVAGDFEQYF. The CDR3 coding sequence is TGTGCCAGCAGCTCCCCGGTAGCGGGAGATTTCGAGCAGTACTTC.

The sample holds many counts of this clonotype. The V gene is TRBV7-9, the J gene TRBJ2-5, with D possibly matching TRBD1 (5 bases). This CDR3 spans 15 amino acids. V was pared by 2 bases and J by 5 bases, with 15 bases between. Germline V gene sequence: CDR1 SEHNR, CDR2 FQNEAQ (reference sequence). The CDR3, as DNA: TGTGCCAGCAGCTTACCCAGGGTAGGAAAGGAGACCCAGTACTTC. This gives the protein CASSLPRVGKETQYF.